The source of this TCR beta chain is a study of T cell repertoires in cytomegalovirus infection. Study background: A matching HLA type, together with CMV infection, was signaled by public TCR beta signatures. Study-wide results and limits: Cumulative public TCR beta family frequency identified CMV carriers with the relevant HLA.

This clonotype has more than one count but fewer than ten. What it binds is not known. The junction departs from the called germline gene at one end, perhaps through a read error. Via MiXCR, TCRdb re-called the reads, giving one row per CDR3 protein. The data contain 95,000 to 150,000 distinct CDR3 sequences, about 31% of them singletons. CDR1 SGHVS and CDR2 FNYEAQ come from the germline V gene. The CDR3 has 14 residues. The sequencing here drew on CD8+ T cells from cultured PBMCs, taken from culture after CMV antigen stimulation. This sequence joins TRBV7-6 and TRBJ2-2, with no clear D. The clonotype was recovered from a human donor in good health (CMV status not recorded). Some clones in this sample may be carry-over from other donors' samples. CDR3 protein: CASSPGLSTGELFF. Here the CDR3 DNA reads TGTGCTAGCAGCCCGGGTCTTAGCACCGGGGAGCTGTTTTTT.